Sequencing of this T cell receptor beta chain was carried out in a study of blood T cell dynamics during melanoma immunotherapy. For the study at large: Standard first-line treatment here was pembrolizumab or nivolumab plus ipilimumab in metastatic melanoma. Study-level findings and limits: Immune-effector CD8+ cells best matched cell-free DNA CDR3 sequences and were most clonal.

Regarding time point: pre-treatment baseline. Memory T cells counted as immune-effector cells when CD3+ CD4- CD8+ CD45RA- CD45RO-high CD27- CCR7-. Prior systemic cancer therapy, immunosuppressant use and other active malignancies excluded patients. The data were produced by immunoSEQ multiplex PCR, yet TCRdb's version contains in-frame clones alone and is incomplete. The profile shows a few hundred clones, around 81% of them singletons. This clone was picked up one time. What it recognizes is unknown. J was trimmed by 0 bases and V by 10 bases; bases with no gene match: 11. CDR1 is SNHLY and CDR2 is FYNNEI in the germline V gene. The CDR3 sequence is 15 residues long.

This chain joins TRBV2 and TRBJ2-5, with TRBD2 matching over 7 bases. Sample: CD8+ T cells from blood, taken from a patient treated with checkpoint blockade. The receptor was isolated from a human donor with melanoma. The CDR3 loop is CAILPRGNYQETQYF. The CDR3 coding sequence is TGTGCCATCCTTCCGCGGGGGAACTACCAAGAGACCCAGTACTTC.